Listed below are T cell receptor beta chains from one sample, sequenced in a study of beta chain features in type 1 diabetes. Produced via immunoSEQ multiplex PCR; TCRdb's table is partial and in-frame only. The repertoire holds about 360,000 clones, roughly 12% seen once, with 0.0095% to 0.012% in the top ten. Sequenced: naive CD4+ T cells from blood. These receptors were collected from a woman aged 18 to 35 with type 1 diabetes. The CDR3 runs from the conserved cysteine through the conserved F or W. Fields, in order: clone size, J gene, D gene, V gene, CDR3 DNA, CDR3 protein. A D gene is named only where the DNA matches it firmly. Size is omitted from some rows. Given values are once, few, many or a class for expanded clones.

size: -; J: TRBJ2-1; D: -; V: TRBV5-6; DNA: TGTGCCAGCAGCTTGCCGGGTTACAATGAGCAGTTCTTC; CDR3: CASSLPGYNEQFF
size: -; J: TRBJ1-1; D: TRBD1; V: TRBV19; DNA: TGTGCCAGTAGGGAACAGGGGGCGACGAACACTGAAGCTTTCTTT; CDR3: CASREQGATNTEAFF
size: few; J: TRBJ2-3; D: -; V: TRBV30; DNA: TGTGCCTGGAGTACCCGGTCCCCTAGCACGCAGTATTTT; CDR3: CAWSTRSPSTQYF
size: -; J: TRBJ1-5; D: -; V: TRBV7-2; DNA: TGTGCCAGCAGTTTATGGGGCGCAAGTTTCCAGCATTTT; CDR3: CASSLWGASFQHF
size: -; J: TRBJ2-7; D: -; V: TRBV28; DNA: TGTGCCAGCAGACCCACCGCGACACGTTACGAGCAGTACTTC; CDR3: CASRPTATRYEQYF
size: few; J: TRBJ2-7; D: -; V: TRBV20-1; DNA: TGCAGTGCCCAGTGGGCAGTTCAGTACTTC; CDR3: CSAQWAVQYF
size: once; J: TRBJ2-7; D: -; V: TRBV6-4; DNA: TGTGCCAGCGGGGGGACCAGCTCCTACGAGCAGTACTTC; CDR3: CASGGTSSYEQYF
size: few; J: TRBJ2-2; D: -; V: TRBV6-5; DNA: TGTGCCAGCAGTTACGAGCTCACCGGGGAGCTGTTTTTT; CDR3: CASSYELTGELFF
size: few; J: TRBJ2-1; D: TRBD1; V: TRBV11-2; DNA: TGTGCCAGCAGCTTAACCGGGACAGTTTACAATGAGCAGTTCTTC; CDR3: CASSLTGTVYNEQFF
size: -; J: TRBJ1-1; D: TRBD1; V: TRBV7-6; DNA: TGTGCCAGCAGCTTAGCTCCGCAGGGGGTAAGCACTGAAGCTTTCTTT; CDR3: CASSLAPQGVSTEAFF
size: few; J: TRBJ2-7; D: -; V: TRBV7-6; DNA: TGTGCCAGCAGCTTAGGTCAGTACTACGAGCAGTACTTC; CDR3: CASSLGQYYEQYF
size: -; J: TRBJ2-5; D: -; V: TRBV6-4; DNA: TGTGCCAGCAGTCGACAGCTCCAAGAGACCCAGTACTTC; CDR3: CASSRQLQETQYF
size: few; J: TRBJ2-5; D: -; V: TRBV1; DNA: TGCACCAGCAGCCAGCCACGGGATGTGACCCAGTACTTC; CDR3: CTSSQPRDVTQYF
size: few; J: TRBJ1-5; D: TRBD1; V: TRBV4-2; DNA: TGTGCCAGCAGCCAGGGGCAGGGGGGCCAGCCCCAGCATTTT; CDR3: CASSQGQGGQPQHF
size: few; J: TRBJ1-1; D: TRBD1; V: TRBV5-8; DNA: TGTGCCAGCAGCGTACAGGGGGCGGACACTGAAGCTTTCTTT; CDR3: CASSVQGADTEAFF
size: few; J: TRBJ1-6; D: TRBD1; V: TRBV7-2; DNA: TGTGCCAGCAGTCCTGACAGGGAACGCCCCCTCCACTTT; CDR3: CASSPDRERPLHF
size: -; J: TRBJ2-5; D: TRBD1; V: TRBV30; DNA: TGTGCCTGGAGTGTCCAGGGGGCGGAGACCCAGTACTTC; CDR3: CAWSVQGAETQYF
size: few; J: TRBJ2-5; D: TRBD1; V: TRBV18; DNA: TGTGCCAGCTCACCACAGGGGGCTGGGGAGACCCAGTACTTC; CDR3: CASSPQGAGETQYF
size: few; J: TRBJ2-1; D: TRBD1; V: TRBV9; DNA: TGTGCCAGCAGCGTAGCTACCGGACAGGGAGAGCAGTTCTTC; CDR3: CASSVATGQGEQFF
size: -; J: TRBJ2-7; D: TRBD1; V: TRBV28; DNA: TGTGCCAGCACCCTGGGACAGGGCTACGAGCAGTACTTC; CDR3: CASTLGQGYEQYF
size: few; J: TRBJ2-1; D: -; V: TRBV7-2; DNA: TGTGCCAGCAGCCCCGGGTGGTCCAATGAGCAGTTCTTC; CDR3: CASSPGWSNEQFF
size: few; J: TRBJ1-2; D: -; V: TRBV7-9; DNA: TGTGCCAGCAGCCCATCCAGGGCGGCTAACTATGGCTACACCTTC; CDR3: CASSPSRAANYGYTF
size: -; J: TRBJ2-7; D: TRBD2; V: TRBV5-1; DNA: TGCGCCAGCAGTCCCGGGACTACGAACGAGCAGTACTTC; CDR3: CASSPGTTNEQYF
size: -; J: TRBJ2-1; D: -; V: TRBV28; DNA: TGTGCCAGCAGTTTATTCGGTAATGAGCAGTTCTTC; CDR3: CASSLFGNEQFF
size: -; J: TRBJ2-1; D: TRBD2; V: TRBV6-6; DNA: TGTGCCAGCAGTTACCGTGGCGGGAGGTGGAATGAGCAGTTCTTC; CDR3: CASSYRGGRWNEQFF
size: few; J: TRBJ1-1; D: TRBD1; V: TRBV29-1; DNA: TGCAGCGTTTCCCGGGACAGGCGGAACACTGAAGCTTTCTTT; CDR3: CSVSRDRRNTEAFF
size: few; J: TRBJ1-6; D: -; V: TRBV7-9; DNA: TGTGCCAGCAACAGGGATGGTTCACCCCTCCACTTT; CDR3: CASNRDGSPLHF